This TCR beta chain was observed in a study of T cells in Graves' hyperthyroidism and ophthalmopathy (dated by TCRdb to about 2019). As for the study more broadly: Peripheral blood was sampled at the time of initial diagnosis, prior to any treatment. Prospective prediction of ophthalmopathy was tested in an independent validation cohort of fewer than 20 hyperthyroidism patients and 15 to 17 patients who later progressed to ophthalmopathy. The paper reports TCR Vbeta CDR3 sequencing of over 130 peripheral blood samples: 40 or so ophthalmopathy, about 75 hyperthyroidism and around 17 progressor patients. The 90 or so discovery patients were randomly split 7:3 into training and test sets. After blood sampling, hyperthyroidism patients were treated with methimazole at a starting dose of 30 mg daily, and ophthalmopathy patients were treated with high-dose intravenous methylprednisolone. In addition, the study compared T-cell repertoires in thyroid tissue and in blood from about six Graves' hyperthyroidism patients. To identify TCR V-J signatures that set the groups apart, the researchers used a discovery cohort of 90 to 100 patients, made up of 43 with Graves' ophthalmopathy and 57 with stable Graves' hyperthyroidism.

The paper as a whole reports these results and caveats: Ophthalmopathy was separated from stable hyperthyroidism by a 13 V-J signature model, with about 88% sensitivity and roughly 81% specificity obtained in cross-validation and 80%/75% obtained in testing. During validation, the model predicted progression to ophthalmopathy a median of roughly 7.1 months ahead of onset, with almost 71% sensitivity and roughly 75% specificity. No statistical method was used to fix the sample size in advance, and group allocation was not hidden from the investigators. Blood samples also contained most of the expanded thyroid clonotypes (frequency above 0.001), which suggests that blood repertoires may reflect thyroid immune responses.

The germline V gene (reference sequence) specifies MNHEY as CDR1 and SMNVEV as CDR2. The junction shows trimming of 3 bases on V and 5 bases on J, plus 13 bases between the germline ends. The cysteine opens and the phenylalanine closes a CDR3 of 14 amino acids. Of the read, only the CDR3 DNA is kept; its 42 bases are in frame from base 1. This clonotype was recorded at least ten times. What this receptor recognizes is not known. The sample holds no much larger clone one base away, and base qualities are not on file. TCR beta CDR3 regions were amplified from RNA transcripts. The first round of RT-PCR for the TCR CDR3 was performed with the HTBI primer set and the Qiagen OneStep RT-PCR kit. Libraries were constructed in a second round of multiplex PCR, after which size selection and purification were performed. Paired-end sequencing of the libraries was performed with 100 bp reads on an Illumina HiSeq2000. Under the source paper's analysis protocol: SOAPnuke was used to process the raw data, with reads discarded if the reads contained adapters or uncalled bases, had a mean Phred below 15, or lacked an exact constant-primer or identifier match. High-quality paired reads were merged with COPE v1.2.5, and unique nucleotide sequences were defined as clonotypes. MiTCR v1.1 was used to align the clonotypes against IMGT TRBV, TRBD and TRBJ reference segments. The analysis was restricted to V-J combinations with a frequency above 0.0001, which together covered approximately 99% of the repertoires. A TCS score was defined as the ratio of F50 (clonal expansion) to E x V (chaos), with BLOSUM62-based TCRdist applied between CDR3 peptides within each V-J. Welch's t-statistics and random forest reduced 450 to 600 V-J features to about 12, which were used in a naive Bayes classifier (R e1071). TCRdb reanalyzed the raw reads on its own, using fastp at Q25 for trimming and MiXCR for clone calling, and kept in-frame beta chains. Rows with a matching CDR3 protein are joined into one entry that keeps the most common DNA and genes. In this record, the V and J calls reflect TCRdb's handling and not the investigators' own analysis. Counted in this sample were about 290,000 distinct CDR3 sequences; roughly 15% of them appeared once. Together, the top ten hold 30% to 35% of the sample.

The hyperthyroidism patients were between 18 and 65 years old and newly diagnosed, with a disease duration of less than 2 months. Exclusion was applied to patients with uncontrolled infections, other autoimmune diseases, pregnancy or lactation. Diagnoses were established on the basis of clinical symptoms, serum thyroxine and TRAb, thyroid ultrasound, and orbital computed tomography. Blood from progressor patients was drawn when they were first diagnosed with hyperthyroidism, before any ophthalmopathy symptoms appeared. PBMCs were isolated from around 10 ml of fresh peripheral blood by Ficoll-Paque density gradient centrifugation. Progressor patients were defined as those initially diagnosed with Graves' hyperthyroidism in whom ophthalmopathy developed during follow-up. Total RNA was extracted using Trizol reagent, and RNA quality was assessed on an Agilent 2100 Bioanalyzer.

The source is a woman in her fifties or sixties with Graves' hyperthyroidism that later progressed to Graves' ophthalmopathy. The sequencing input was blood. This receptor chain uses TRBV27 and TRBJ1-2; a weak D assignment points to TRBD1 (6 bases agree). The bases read TGTGCCAGCAGTTTCACCCAGGGGCGGTATGGCTACACCTTC. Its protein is CASSFTQGRYGYTF.